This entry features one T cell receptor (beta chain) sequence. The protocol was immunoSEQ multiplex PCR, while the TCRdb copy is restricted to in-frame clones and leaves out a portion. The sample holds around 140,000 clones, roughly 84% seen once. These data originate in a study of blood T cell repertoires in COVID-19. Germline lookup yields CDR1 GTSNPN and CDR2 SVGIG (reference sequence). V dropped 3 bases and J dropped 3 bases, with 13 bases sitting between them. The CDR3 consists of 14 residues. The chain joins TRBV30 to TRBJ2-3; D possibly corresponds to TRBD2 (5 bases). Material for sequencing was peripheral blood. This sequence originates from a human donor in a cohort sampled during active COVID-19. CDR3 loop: CAWRLPGSTDTQYF. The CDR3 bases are TGTGCCTGGAGGCTCCCGGGGAGTACAGATACGCAGTATTTT.